Following are 14 T cell receptor beta chains from one sample sequenced in a study of cytomegalovirus exposure and HLA in healthy donors. Both 60 Vbeta primers and 13 Jbeta primers went into the PCR. Sequencing was performed with immunoSEQ multiplex PCR; in TCRdb, only in-frame clones are kept and a portion is missing. The sample consists of roughly 80,000 clones, about 81% of them appearing once. Sequencing was performed on PBMCs. Receptor source: a woman aged 45 to 65 in good health and CMV-seronegative.

The rearrangement uses TRBV14 and TRBJ2-2; a weak D match, TRBD2 (5 bases). V lost 2 bases and J lost 6, with 28 bases in between. The CDR3 extends over 20 amino acids. Germline V CDR1 and CDR2: SGHDN, FVKESK. The CDR3 protein is CASSQSLSVSRGGVAGELFF. CDR3 sequence (DNA): TGTGCCAGCAGCCAATCCCTATCGGTGAGTAGAGGAGGAGTCGCCGGGGAGCTGTTTTTT. The full variable domain, with the rest looked up from reference TRBV14 and TRBJ2-2, is EAGVTQFPSHSVIEKGQTVTLRCDPISGHDNLYWYRRVMGKEIKFLLHFVKESKQDESGMPNNRFLAERTGGTYSTLKVQPAELEDSGVYFCASSQSLSVSRGGVAGELFFGEGSRLTVL.

The table lists this clone with a few counts. This chain uses TRBV5-1 with TRBJ2-5; TRBD1 matches 7 bases. Trimming removed 6 bases from V and 4 bases from J; junction bases left unmatched: 12. Germline lookup yields CDR1 SGHRS and CDR2 YFSETQ. This CDR3 comprises 15 residues. The CDR3 reads CASTLGTVGLETQYF. In DNA form, the CDR3 reads TGCGCCAGCACCTTAGGGACAGTCGGGTTAGAGACCCAGTACTTC.

This chain links TRBV7-9 with TRBJ2-7; 7 bases agree with TRBD2. From germline, CDR1 is SEHNR and CDR2 FQNEAQ (reference sequence). This CDR3 is built from 15 residues. Losses at the gene ends were 5 bases for V and 3 bases for J; bases not matched to a gene: 10. The CDR3 protein is CASSIVPSGSYEQYV. DNA for the CDR3: TGTGCCAGCAGCATAGTTCCTAGCGGAAGCTACGAGCAGTACGTC.

The V gene is TRBV19, the J gene TRBJ1-5, with a tentative D call TRBD1 (6 bases). In germline, CDR1 is LNHDA, CDR2 SQIVND (reference sequence). The V gene lost 7 bases and the J gene lost 6 bases, with 16 bases spanning the gap. This CDR3 has 14 residues. DNA of the CDR3: TGTGCCAGTATTGAGGCAGGGGTGGGTCAGCCCCAGCATTTT. Translating gives CASIEAGVGQPQHF.

This chain links TRBV7-6 with TRBJ1-4; D perhaps matches TRBD1 (5 bases). This CDR3 has 15 residues. Trimming left V 0 bases short and J 11 bases short, with 16 bases between. From germline, CDR1 is SGHVS and CDR2 FNYEAQ. The CDR3 nucleotides read TGTGCCAGCAGCTTAGCGGGGGGGTTTCGGGAGAAACTGTTTTTT. Protein: CASSLAGGFREKLFF.

The chain joins TRBV19 to TRBJ2-1; tentatively, D is TRBD2 (7 bases). Germline values: CDR1 LNHDA, CDR2 SQIVND (reference sequence). The CDR3 totals 13 residues. Trimming took off 1 base at V and 8 bases at J, with 9 bases between the two ends. The CDR3 sequence is CASSIVGGDEQFF. The DNA of the CDR3 is TGTGCCAGTAGTATAGTAGGGGGGGATGAGCAGTTCTTC.

The chain links TRBV7-7 to TRBJ2-6, with TRBD2 matching 7 bases. CDR1 and CDR2 from the germline V gene are SSHAT and FNYEAQ (reference sequence). The CDR3 loop spans 15 amino acids. CDR3 DNA sequence: TGTGCTAGCGGGCAGGGCACAACTGGGGCCAACGTCCTGACTTTC. It translates to CASGQGTTGANVLTF.

The count of this clone is one. The CDR3, as DNA: TGCGGCGCTCTAGCGGAAGAAGGGGCCTACGAGCAGTACTTC. Amino acid sequence: CGALAEEGAYEQYF. The chain is built from TRBV29-1 and TRBJ2-7; 7 bases map to TRBD2. The germline gives CDR1 SQVTM, CDR2 ANQGSEA. The CDR3 contains 14 residues.

V gene TRBV5-1 combines with J gene TRBJ2-7; the D gene is possibly TRBD2 (6 bases). The CDR3 has 17 residues. V was pared by 5 bases and J by 2 bases, with 23 bases between. Germline lookup yields CDR1 SGHRS and CDR2 YFSETQ. The DNA for the CDR3 is TGCGCCAGCAGTCCGCGTCTGGAGGGAGGTAGCGCCTACGAGCAGTACTTC. Its translation: CASSPRLEGGSAYEQYF.

The chain joins TRBV5-1 to TRBJ1-1; the match to TRBD1 covers 7 bases. V gave up 3 bases and J gave up 1 base; unmatched junction bases: 12. CDR3 length: 17 residues. Germline CDR1 and CDR2: SGHRS and YFSETQ. The CDR3 protein is CASSSSPGTGANTEAFF. The CDR3 nucleotides read TGCGCCAGCAGCTCGTCCCCTGGAACAGGGGCGAACACTGAAGCTTTCTTT.

The CDR3 protein is CASSSGTSGTKSETQYF. The CDR3 nucleotides read TGCGCCAGCAGCTCCGGGACTAGCGGGACGAAGTCGGAGACCCAGTACTTC. This chain uses TRBV5-1 with TRBJ2-5; 13 positions agree with TRBD2. V was pared by 3 bases and J by 5 bases, with 10 bases of the junction left unmatched. CDR3 size: 17 residues. CDR1 is SGHRS, CDR2 YFSETQ, per germline. The whole variable domain, remainder taken from reference TRBV5-1 and TRBJ2-5, is KAGVTQTPRYLIKTRGQQVTLSCSPISGHRSVSWYQQTPGQGLQFLFEYFSETQRNKGNFPGRFSGRQFSNSRSEMNVSTLELGDSALYLCASSSGTSGTKSETQYFGPGTRLLVL.

The rearrangement joins TRBV27 to TRBJ1-6; no definite D call. V lost 5 bases and J 4 bases, leaving 3 bases between the germline ends. The germline CDR1 and CDR2 sequences are MNHEY and SMNVEV (reference sequence). This CDR3 is 12 amino acids long. CDR3 bases: TGTGCCAGCAGTCCATATAATTCACCCCTCCACTTT. Amino acid sequence: CASSPYNSPLHF.

The CDR3: CASSPPAGRRNTGELFF. CDR3 DNA sequence: TGTGCCAGTAGTCCCCCGGCAGGCAGGCGAAACACCGGGGAGCTGTTTTTT. The chain joins TRBV19 to TRBJ2-2; no clear D. Germline CDR1 and CDR2: LNHDA and SQIVND (reference sequence). Deletions cut 5 bases from V and 2 bases from J, with 18 bases between. The CDR3 is 17 amino acids. The full variable domain, rest sourced from reference TRBV19 and TRBJ2-2, is DGGITQSPKYLFRKEGQNVTLSCEQNLNHDAMYWYRQDPGQGLRLIYYSQIVNDFQKGDIAEGYSVSREKKESFPLTVTSAQKNPTAFYLCASSPPAGRRNTGELFFGEGSRLTVL.

The chain carries TRBV5-1 and TRBJ2-1; maybe TRBD1 (6 bases). The CDR3 is made up of 15 amino acids. V was cut by 2 bases and J by 3 bases, with 12 bases left in between. Germline V lookup: CDR1 SGHRS, CDR2 YFSETQ. This chain's CDR3 is CASSFRGSFYNEQFF. The CDR3 coding sequence is TGCGCCAGCAGCTTTAGGGGGAGCTTCTACAATGAGCAGTTCTTC.